These T cell receptor beta chains were read from a single sample in a study of cytomegalovirus exposure and HLA in healthy donors. The repertoire was sequenced with immunoSEQ multiplex PCR; TCRdb's copy has only in-frame clones and lacks some. There are roughly 250,000 clones in the sample; over 70% occur only once, and 0.3% lies in the top ten. Input material: PBMCs. These receptors came from a girl under 10 years old in good health and CMV-seronegative. Each CDR3 is given with its conserved first and last residue. The D gene is left open where the match is weak. Only some rows state a clone size, as once, few, many or a class for expanded clones.

v_gene	abundance	j_gene	d_gene	CDR3aa	CDR3nt
TRBV28	NA	TRBJ2-7	TRBD2	CASSSGTSPERRYF	TGTGCCAGCAGTTCCGGGACTAGCCCCGAGAGGCGGTACTTC
TRBV2	few	TRBJ2-1	TRBD2	CASSFSTSGGAYEQFF	TGTGCCAGCAGTTTCTCCACTAGCGGGGGGGCCTATGAGCAGTTCTTC
TRBV19	few	TRBJ1-5	NA	CASSITFQGSRQPQHF	TGTGCCAGTAGTATCACTTTCCAGGGTAGCAGGCAGCCCCAGCATTTT
TRBV2	few	TRBJ2-2	NA	CASRNTVATGELFF	TGTGCCAGCAGGAATACAGTGGCCACCGGGGAGCTGTTTTTT
TRBV11-3	NA	TRBJ2-7	TRBD1	CASYELGQVSYEQYF	TGTGCCAGCTACGAACTCGGACAGGTCTCCTACGAGCAGTACTTC
TRBV6-6	NA	TRBJ1-3	NA	CASSFGGDFSGNTIYF	TGTGCCAGCAGTTTCGGGGGGGACTTCTCTGGAAACACCATATATTTT
TRBV2	NA	TRBJ1-2	NA	CASSEASAGEGYTF	TGTGCCAGCAGTGAAGCGTCGGCAGGGGAAGGCTACACCTTC
TRBV11-2	NA	TRBJ2-7	NA	CASSLDVGTSGYDEQYF	TGTGCCAGCAGCTTAGACGTCGGGACTTCGGGGTACGACGAGCAGTACTTC
TRBV18	NA	TRBJ2-1	TRBD2	CASSRNVLAPEAYNEQFF	TGTGCCAGCTCACGGAATGTACTAGCGCCCGAGGCCTACAATGAGCAGTTCTTC
TRBV5-1	NA	TRBJ2-3	NA	CASSLGPGSPDTQYF	TGCGCCAGCAGCTTGGGTCCGGGATCCCCAGATACGCAGTATTTT
TRBV5-4	NA	TRBJ1-2	NA	CASSYGQGDYGYTF	TGTGCCAGCAGCTATGGACAAGGCGACTATGGCTACACCTTC
TRBV2	NA	TRBJ2-2	NA	CASTQGITGELFF	TGTGCCAGCACTCAGGGAATAACCGGGGAGCTGTTTTTT
TRBV28	NA	TRBJ2-1	TRBD1	CASTEIQGAPYNEQFF	TGTGCCAGCACCGAAATTCAGGGGGCCCCCTACAATGAGCAGTTCTTC
TRBV27	NA	TRBJ1-1	NA	CASSYSGQSRVAFF	TGTGCCAGCAGTTACTCCGGACAGTCACGGGTGGCTTTCTTT
TRBV28	NA	TRBJ1-1	NA	CASITGRETEAFF	TGTGCCAGCATAACGGGGAGGGAGACTGAAGCTTTCTTT
TRBV28	NA	TRBJ2-3	NA	CAKDYPTGLATDTQYF	TGTGCCAAGGACTACCCCACGGGACTCGCCACAGATACGCAGTATTTT
TRBV7-8	NA	TRBJ2-3	NA	CASSSSRLSTDTQYF	TGTGCCAGCAGCTCTAGCCGACTCAGCACAGATACGCAGTATTTT
TRBV7-9	NA	TRBJ1-1	NA	CASSLWGSAEAFF	TGTGCCAGCAGCTTATGGGGTAGCGCTGAAGCTTTCTTT
TRBV7-2	NA	TRBJ1-3	NA	CASSFTGNTIYF	TGTGCCAGCAGCTTTACTGGAAACACCATATATTTT
TRBV6-6	NA	TRBJ1-2	TRBD1	CATRQGPRILNYGYTF	TGTGCCACCAGACAGGGACCCCGAATATTAAACTATGGCTACACCTTC
TRBV7-8	NA	TRBJ2-1	TRBD1	CASSLRGQGNEQFF	TGTGCCAGCAGCTTAAGGGGACAGGGAAATGAGCAGTTCTTC
TRBV27	NA	TRBJ1-2	NA	CASSLNGQFTYGYTF	TGTGCCAGCAGTTTAAATGGACAGTTTACGTATGGCTACACCTTC
TRBV7-7	NA	TRBJ1-1	TRBD1	CASSPGQGNTEAFF	TGTGCCAGCAGCCCGGGACAGGGTAACACTGAAGCTTTCTTT
TRBV10-3	NA	TRBJ1-5	NA	CASWQGPLNQPQHF	TGTGCTTCGTGGCAGGGCCCCCTCAATCAGCCCCAGCATTTT
TRBV27	NA	TRBJ2-7	NA	CASSLVDPGVGSYEQYF	TGTGCCAGCAGTTTAGTTGATCCGGGAGTCGGATCCTACGAGCAGTACTTC
TRBV5-1	NA	TRBJ1-3	NA	CASSLVAGPSSGNTIYF	TGCGCCAGCAGCTTGGTGGCAGGGCCTAGCTCTGGAAACACCATATATTTT
TRBV10-1	NA	TRBJ2-1	TRBD1	CASSVGTGESNEQFF	TGCGCCAGCAGTGTGGGGACAGGGGAATCAAATGAGCAGTTCTTC
TRBV19	NA	TRBJ1-4	NA	CASSITYQGVKLFF	TGTGCCAGTAGTATAACCTACCAGGGTGTAAAACTGTTTTTT
TRBV11-3	NA	TRBJ2-3	TRBD2	CASTLAGSDTQYF	TGTGCCAGCACCCTAGCGGGGTCAGATACGCAGTATTTT
TRBV9	few	TRBJ1-5	NA	CASSVAPFGNQPQHF	TGTGCCAGCAGCGTAGCCCCTTTTGGCAATCAGCCCCAGCATTTT
TRBV4-2	NA	TRBJ1-5	TRBD1	CASSQGGTGAPPQHF	TGTGCCAGCAGCCAAGGGGGGACAGGGGCTCCGCCCCAGCATTTT
TRBV5-1	NA	TRBJ2-5	TRBD2	CASSLVGGREETQYF	TGCGCCAGCAGCTTGGTCGGCGGGAGGGAAGAGACCCAGTACTTC
TRBV7-6	NA	TRBJ1-4	TRBD1	CASSLATGLGEKLFF	TGTGCCAGCAGCTTAGCGACAGGGCTGGGTGAAAAACTGTTTTTT
TRBV29-1	NA	TRBJ2-2	NA	CSVYKPSGELFF	TGCAGCGTTTATAAGCCCTCCGGGGAGCTGTTTTTT
TRBV5-1	once	TRBJ2-5	NA	CASSPDEGTQYF	TGCGCCAGCAGCCCGGACGAGGGGACCCAGTACTTC
TRBV7-8	NA	TRBJ1-2	NA	CASSLALARGRGWYGYTF	TGTGCCAGCAGCTTAGCTTTGGCCCGGGGCAGGGGATGGTATGGCTACACCTTC
TRBV28	once	TRBJ2-2	NA	CASTTPRGYTGELFF	TGTGCCAGCACTACCCCTCGGGGGTACACCGGGGAGCTGTTTTTT
TRBV7-9	NA	TRBJ1-2	TRBD1	CASSLTGIHGYTF	TGTGCCAGCAGCCTGACAGGGATTCATGGCTACACCTTC
TRBV19	NA	TRBJ2-7	TRBD1	CASSMSTGGYEQYF	TGTGCCAGTAGTATGTCGACAGGGGGTTACGAGCAGTACTTC
TRBV6-1	NA	TRBJ1-2	TRBD1	CASSGTGGAYGYTF	TGTGCCAGCAGTGGAACAGGGGGTGCTTATGGCTACACCTTC
TRBV27	NA	TRBJ2-3	TRBD2	CASTPTGLAGGTQYF	TGTGCCAGCACTCCAACCGGACTAGCGGGGGGCACGCAGTATTTT
TRBV7-9	NA	TRBJ1-2	NA	CASSLLGGPGYTF	TGTGCCAGCAGCTTATTAGGCGGTCCTGGCTACACCTTC
TRBV30	NA	TRBJ1-2	TRBD1	CAWSASGGIYGYTF	TGTGCCTGGAGTGCTTCAGGGGGCATCTATGGCTACACCTTC
TRBV2	once	TRBJ1-1	NA	CASPGVIGVNTEAFF	TGTGCCAGCCCAGGGGTAATAGGAGTGAACACTGAAGCTTTCTTT
TRBV4-1	NA	TRBJ2-1	TRBD2	CASSPGGRVAGIPYNEQFF	TGCGCCAGCAGCCCCGGGGGGAGAGTAGCGGGTATTCCCTACAATGAGCAGTTCTTC
TRBV10-3	NA	TRBJ2-6	NA	CAISESGGYGANVLTF	TGTGCCATCAGTGAGTCGGGCGGGTATGGGGCCAACGTCCTGACTTTC
TRBV23-1	NA	TRBJ1-1	NA	CASREGNTEAFF	TGCGCCAGCAGAGAGGGGAACACTGAAGCTTTCTTT
TRBV7-2	NA	TRBJ2-7	TRBD2	CASSLALAGAHEQYF	TGTGCCAGCAGCTTAGCCCTAGCGGGAGCCCACGAGCAGTACTTC
TRBV11-2	NA	TRBJ1-1	NA	CASSLIPGEGKAFF	TGTGCCAGCAGCTTAATCCCGGGGGAGGGAAAAGCTTTCTTT
TRBV6-1	NA	TRBJ1-1	TRBD1	CASSENRQGAEAFF	TGTGCCAGCAGTGAAAATCGGCAGGGGGCTGAAGCTTTCTTT
TRBV10-3	NA	TRBJ1-1	NA	CAIRNGQMNTEAFF	TGTGCCATCAGGAACGGACAGATGAACACTGAAGCTTTCTTT
TRBV6-6	NA	TRBJ1-3	TRBD1	CASSNPRQGPGNTIYF	TGTGCCAGCAGCAATCCTCGACAGGGCCCTGGAAACACCATATATTTT
TRBV20-1	once	TRBJ1-1	NA	CSAKQNTEAFF	TGCAGTGCAAAACAGAACACTGAAGCTTTCTTT